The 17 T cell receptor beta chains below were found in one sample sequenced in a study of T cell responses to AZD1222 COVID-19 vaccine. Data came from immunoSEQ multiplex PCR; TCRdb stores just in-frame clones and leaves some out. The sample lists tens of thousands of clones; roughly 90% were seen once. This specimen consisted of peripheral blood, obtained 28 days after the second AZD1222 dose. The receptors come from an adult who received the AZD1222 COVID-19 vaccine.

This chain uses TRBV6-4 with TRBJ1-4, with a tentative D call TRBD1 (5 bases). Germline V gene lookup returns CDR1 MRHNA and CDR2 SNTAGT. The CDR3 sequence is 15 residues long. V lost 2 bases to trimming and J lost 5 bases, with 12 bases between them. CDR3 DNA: TGTGCCAGCAGTGACATTCGGGGGGTCAATGAAAAACTGTTTTTT. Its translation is CASSDIRGVNEKLFF.

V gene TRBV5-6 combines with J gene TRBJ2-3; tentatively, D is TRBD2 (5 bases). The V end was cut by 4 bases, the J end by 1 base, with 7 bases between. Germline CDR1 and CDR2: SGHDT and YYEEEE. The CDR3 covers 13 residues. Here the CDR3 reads CASSDGGTDTQYF. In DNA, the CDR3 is TGTGCCAGCAGCGACGGGGGCACAGATACGCAGTATTTT.

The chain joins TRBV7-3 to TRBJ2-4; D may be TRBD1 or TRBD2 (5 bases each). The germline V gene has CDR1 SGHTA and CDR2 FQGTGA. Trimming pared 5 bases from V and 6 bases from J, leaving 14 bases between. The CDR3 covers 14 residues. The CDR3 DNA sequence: TGTGCCAGCAGCCCCCCCGGGGCAGGAAACATTCAGTACTTC. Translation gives CASSPPGAGNIQYF. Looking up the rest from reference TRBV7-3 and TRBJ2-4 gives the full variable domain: GAGVSQTPSNKVTEKGKYVELRCDPISGHTALYWYRQSLGQGPEFLIYFQGTGAADDSGLPNDRFFAVRPEGSVSTLKIQRTERGDSAVYLCASSPPGAGNIQYFGAGTRLSVL.

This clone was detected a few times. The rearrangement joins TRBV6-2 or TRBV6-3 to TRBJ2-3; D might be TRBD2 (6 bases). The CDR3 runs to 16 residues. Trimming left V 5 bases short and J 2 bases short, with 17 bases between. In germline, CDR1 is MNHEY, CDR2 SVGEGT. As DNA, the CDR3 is TGTGCCAGCAGTCCCTCGGCTAGCGAAATCACAGATACGCAGTATTTT. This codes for CASSPSASEITDTQYF.

In DNA form, the CDR3 reads TGTGCCAGCAGGGGACAGCGAGAGACCCAGTACTTC. Protein: CASRGQRETQYF. The chain joins TRBV28 to TRBJ2-5; 7 bases are a match to TRBD1. The germline V gene has CDR1 MDHEN and CDR2 SYDVKM. V gave up 6 bases and J gave up 4 bases; unmatched junction bases: 2. This CDR3 comprises 12 residues.

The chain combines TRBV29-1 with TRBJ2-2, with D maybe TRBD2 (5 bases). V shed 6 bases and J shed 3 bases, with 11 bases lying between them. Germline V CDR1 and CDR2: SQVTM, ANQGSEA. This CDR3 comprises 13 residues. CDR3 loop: CSVRGLYTGELFF. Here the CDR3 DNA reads TGCAGCGTCCGCGGACTCTACACCGGGGAGCTGTTTTTT.

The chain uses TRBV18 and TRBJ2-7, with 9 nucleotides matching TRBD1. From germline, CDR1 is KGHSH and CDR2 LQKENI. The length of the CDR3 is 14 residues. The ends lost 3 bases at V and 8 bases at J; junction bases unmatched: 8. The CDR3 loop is CASSPGTGIIQQYF. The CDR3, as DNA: TGTGCCAGCTCACCCGGGACAGGGATAATCCAGCAGTACTTC.

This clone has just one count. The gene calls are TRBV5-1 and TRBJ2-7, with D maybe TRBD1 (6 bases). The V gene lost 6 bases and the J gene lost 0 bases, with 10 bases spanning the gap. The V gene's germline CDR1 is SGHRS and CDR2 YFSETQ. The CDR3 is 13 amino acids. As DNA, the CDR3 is TGCGCCAGCACGAGGGGGATCTCCTACGAGCAGTACTTC. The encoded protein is CASTRGISYEQYF.

The CDR3, as DNA: TGTGCCAGCTCCGGACAGTCGAACACTGAAGCTTTCTTT. Amino acids: CASSGQSNTEAFF. The J gene is TRBJ1-1, the V gene TRBV18, with D maybe TRBD1 (6 bases). The CDR3 contains 13 residues. V gave up 6 bases and J gave up 1 base, with 9 bases separating them. From germline, CDR1 is KGHSH and CDR2 LQKENI.

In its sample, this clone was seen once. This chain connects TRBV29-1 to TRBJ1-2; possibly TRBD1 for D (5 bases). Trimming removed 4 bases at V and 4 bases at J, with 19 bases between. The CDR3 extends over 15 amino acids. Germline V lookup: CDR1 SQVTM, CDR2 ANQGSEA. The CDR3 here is CSVAPPGTATYGYTF. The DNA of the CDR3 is TGCAGCGTTGCTCCCCCCGGGACGGCTACCTATGGCTACACCTTC.

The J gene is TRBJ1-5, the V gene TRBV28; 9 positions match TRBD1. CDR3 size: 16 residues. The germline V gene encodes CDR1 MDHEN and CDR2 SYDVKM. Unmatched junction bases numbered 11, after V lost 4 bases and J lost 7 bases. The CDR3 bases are TGTGCCAGCAGTTCGTTAAGGACAGGGGCAGGCCAGCCCCAGCATTTT. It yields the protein CASSSLRTGAGQPQHF.

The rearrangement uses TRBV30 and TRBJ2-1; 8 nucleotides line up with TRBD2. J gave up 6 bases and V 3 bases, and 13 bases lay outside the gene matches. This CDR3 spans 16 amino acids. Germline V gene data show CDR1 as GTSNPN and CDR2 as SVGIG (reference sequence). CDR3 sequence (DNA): TGTGCCTGGAGGGCCGGAAGCGGGAGATTTTCCAATGAGCAGTTCTTC. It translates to CAWRAGSGRFSNEQFF.

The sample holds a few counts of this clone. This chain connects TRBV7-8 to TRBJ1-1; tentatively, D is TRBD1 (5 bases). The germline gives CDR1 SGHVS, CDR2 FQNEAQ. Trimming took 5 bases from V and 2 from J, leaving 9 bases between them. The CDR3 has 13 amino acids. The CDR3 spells CASSVTANTEAFF. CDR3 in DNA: TGTGCCAGCAGCGTGACAGCTAACACTGAAGCTTTCTTT.

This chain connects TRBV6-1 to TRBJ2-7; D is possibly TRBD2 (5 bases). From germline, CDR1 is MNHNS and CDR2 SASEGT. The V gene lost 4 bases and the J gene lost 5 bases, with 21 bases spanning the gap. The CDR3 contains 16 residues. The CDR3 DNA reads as TGTGCCAGCAGTGGCCTTGGAGGCCCCGGCCGCAACGAGCAGTACTTC. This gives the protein CASSGLGGPGRNEQYF.

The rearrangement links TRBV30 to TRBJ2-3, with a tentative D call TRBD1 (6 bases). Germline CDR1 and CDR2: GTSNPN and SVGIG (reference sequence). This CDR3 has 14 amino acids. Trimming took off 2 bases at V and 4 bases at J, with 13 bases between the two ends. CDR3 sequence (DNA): TGTGCCTGGAGTTCGGGCAGGGGAGCAGATACGCAGTATTTT. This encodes CAWSSGRGADTQYF. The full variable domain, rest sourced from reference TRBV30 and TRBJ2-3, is SQTIHQWPATLVQPVGSPLSLECTVEGTSNPNLYWYRQAAGRGLQLLFYSVGIGQISSEVPQNLSASRPQDRQFILSSKKLLLSDSGFYLCAWSSGRGADTQYFGPGTRLTVL.

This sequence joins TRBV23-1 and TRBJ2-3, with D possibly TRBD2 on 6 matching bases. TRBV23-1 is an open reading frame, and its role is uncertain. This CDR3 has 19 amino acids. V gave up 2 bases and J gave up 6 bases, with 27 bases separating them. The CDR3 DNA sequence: TGCGCCAGCAGTCAAGCGGGGACTCAGGAGTCGAGCGCACACGATACGCAGTATTTT. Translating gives CASSQAGTQESSAHDTQYF.

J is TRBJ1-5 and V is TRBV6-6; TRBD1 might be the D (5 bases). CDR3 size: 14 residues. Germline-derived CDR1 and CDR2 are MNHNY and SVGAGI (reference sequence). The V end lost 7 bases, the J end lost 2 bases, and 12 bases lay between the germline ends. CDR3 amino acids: CASTPGLGNQPQHF. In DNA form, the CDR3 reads TGTGCCAGCACTCCAGGGTTAGGCAATCAGCCCCAGCATTTT.